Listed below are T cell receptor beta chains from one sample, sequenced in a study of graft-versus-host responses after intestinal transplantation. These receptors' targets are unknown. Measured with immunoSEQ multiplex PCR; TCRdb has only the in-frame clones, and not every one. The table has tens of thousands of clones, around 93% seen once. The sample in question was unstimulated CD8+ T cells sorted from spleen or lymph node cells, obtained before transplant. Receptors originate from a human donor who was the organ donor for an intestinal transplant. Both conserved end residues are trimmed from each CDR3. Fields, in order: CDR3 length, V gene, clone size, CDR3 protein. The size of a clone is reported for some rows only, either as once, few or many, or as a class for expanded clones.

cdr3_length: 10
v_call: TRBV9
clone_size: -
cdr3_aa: ASSGIENIQY

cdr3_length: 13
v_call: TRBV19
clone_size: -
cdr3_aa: ASGLAGGPLNEQF

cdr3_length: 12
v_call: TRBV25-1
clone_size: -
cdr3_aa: ASSEEERGSGYT

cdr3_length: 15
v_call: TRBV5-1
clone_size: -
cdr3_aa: ASSSHTVLTSTDTQY

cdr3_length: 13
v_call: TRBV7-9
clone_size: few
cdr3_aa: ASSYGGTKNQPQH

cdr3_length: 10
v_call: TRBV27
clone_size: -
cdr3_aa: ASSPRSNIQY

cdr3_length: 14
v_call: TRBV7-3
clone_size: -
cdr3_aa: ASSLSGQYSNQPQH

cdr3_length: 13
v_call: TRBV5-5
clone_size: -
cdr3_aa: ASSVGTSGLYEQY

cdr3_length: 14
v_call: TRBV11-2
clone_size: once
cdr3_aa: ASSYTAGTSLETQY

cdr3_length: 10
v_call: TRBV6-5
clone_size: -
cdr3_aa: ASASAGAAQY

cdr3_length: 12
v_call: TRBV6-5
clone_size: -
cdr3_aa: ASITGSHYNEQF

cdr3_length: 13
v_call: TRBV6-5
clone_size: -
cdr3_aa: ASSYSGGDNQPQH

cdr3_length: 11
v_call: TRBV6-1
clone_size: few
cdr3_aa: AGNSATNEKLF